This T cell receptor beta chain derives from a study of blood T cell repertoires in COVID-19. Study-level background: Sites across the United States, Italy and Spain contributed samples from acute and convalescent COVID-19. T cells, B-cell-depleted T cells, or PBMCs provided the cDNA or gDNA that served as material.

Original methodology: Amplifying reference gene primers gave estimates of nucleated cell counts. Generated by immunoSEQ multiplex PCR, the TCRdb table keeps only in-frame clones and is missing some. V and J calls and clone size are copied from that table; D and trimming were computed from the DNA. The sample includes 45,000 to 65,000 clones, 80% to 90% of them seen just once. The source of this sequence is a woman older than 75 with acute or convalescent COVID-19. Sequencing used peripheral blood.

The chain's CDR3 is CASSRQINYGYTF. CDR3 sequence (DNA): TGTGCCAGCAGTCGACAGATAAACTATGGCTACACCTTC. This chain joins TRBV12-3 or TRBV12-4 and TRBJ1-2, with a possible D match to TRBD1 (5 bases). The CDR3 is 13 residues long. Trimming took off 5 bases at V and 2 bases at J, with 9 bases between the two ends.